These T cell receptor beta chains were read from a single sample in a study of OX40 agonist ivuxolimab in advanced cancers. TCRdb's copy holds only in-frame clones and misses some; the assay was immunoSEQ multiplex PCR. The table has some 67,000 clones, around 88% seen once; the top ten hold approximately 0.5%. The specimen comprised CD4+ or CD8+ T cells sorted from blood, sampled in a trial of the OX40 agonist ivuxolimab. The receptors were gathered from an adult with an advanced solid tumor such as melanoma, head and neck, liver or kidney cancer. Each CDR3 is given with its conserved first and last residue. Fields, in order: V gene, D gene, J gene, CDR3 protein, CDR3 DNA. D genes are given only for firm matches.

TRBV5-1	TRBD2	TRBJ2-3	CASSSSGGALLDTQYF	TGCGCCAGCAGCAGTAGCGGGGGGGCTTTACTAGATACGCAGTATTTT
TRBV27	TRBD2	TRBJ2-3	CASKANRLRGGGTDTQYF	TGTGCCAGCAAGGCGAATCGCTTGCGGGGGGGCGGGACAGATACGCAGTATTTT
TRBV5-5	.	TRBJ2-3	CASSQLQGTPTDTQYF	TGTGCCAGCAGCCAACTCCAGGGAACCCCCACAGATACGCAGTATTTT
TRBV18	.	TRBJ1-1	CASSPEGKTEAFF	TGTGCCAGCTCACCCGAGGGGAAGACTGAAGCTTTCTTT
TRBV10-3	.	TRBJ1-4	CAIKGETNEKLFF	TGTGCCATCAAGGGGGAAACTAATGAAAAACTGTTTTTT
TRBV7-8	TRBD1	TRBJ1-5	CASSLGDSGQPQHF	TGTGCCAGCAGCTTAGGGGACAGTGGACAGCCCCAGCATTTT
TRBV4-2	.	TRBJ2-1	CASSQDRAEMGSYNEQFF	TGTGCCAGCAGCCAAGACAGGGCAGAGATGGGGAGCTACAATGAGCAGTTCTTC
TRBV15	TRBD2	TRBJ2-1	CATSRQGTSGENEQFF	TGTGCCACCAGCAGACAGGGGACTAGCGGGGAAAATGAGCAGTTCTTC
TRBV6-5	.	TRBJ1-4	CASSLRGTANEKLFF	TGTGCCAGCAGTTTAAGGGGGACGGCTAATGAAAAACTGTTTTTT
TRBV10-2	.	TRBJ2-2	CASSEGSTGELFF	TGCGCCAGCAGTGAGGGGTCCACCGGGGAGCTGTTTTTT
TRBV5-3	.	TRBJ2-7	CARSLQGAYEQYF	TGTGCCAGAAGCTTGCAGGGCGCCTACGAGCAGTACTTC
TRBV5-1	TRBD1	TRBJ2-2	CASSTGTGHTGELFF	TGCGCCAGCAGCACTGGGACAGGACACACCGGGGAGCTGTTTTTT
TRBV11-2	.	TRBJ1-1	CASSLAIGTEAFF	TGTGCCAGCAGCTTAGCTATAGGGACCGAAGCTTTCTTT
TRBV6-1	TRBD1	TRBJ2-3	CASSEVRGTGLTDTQYF	TGTGCCAGCAGTGAAGTTCGCGGGACAGGGCTCACAGATACGCAGTATTTT
TRBV6-5	.	TRBJ2-2	CASSTYRVRGGELFF	TGTGCCAGCAGTACCTACAGGGTCCGGGGCGGGGAGCTGTTTTTT
TRBV4-1	.	TRBJ2-5	CASSHAGGLSQETQYF	TGCGCCAGCAGCCATGCAGGGGGGCTGTCACAAGAGACCCAGTACTTC
TRBV5-1	.	TRBJ2-2	CASSPRAGTGELFF	TGCGCCAGCAGCCCCCGGGCCGGGACCGGGGAGCTGTTTTTT
TRBV6-1	.	TRBJ1-3	CASSEGTAGNTIYF	TGTGCCAGCAGTGAAGGGACAGCTGGAAACACCATATATTTT
TRBV5-1	TRBD2	TRBJ2-1	CASSLTSGGAYGEQFF	TGCGCCAGCAGCCTAACTAGCGGGGGGGCCTATGGTGAGCAGTTCTTC
TRBV6-5	.	TRBJ1-1	CASRTTGYTEAFF	TGTGCCAGCAGAACCACAGGGTACACTGAAGCTTTCTTT
TRBV5-1	TRBD2	TRBJ2-5	CASSLGSGGYQETQYF	TGCGCCAGCAGCTTGGGTAGCGGGGGGTACCAAGAGACCCAGTACTTC
TRBV2	.	TRBJ2-1	CASSVAGEQFF	TGTGCCAGCAGTGTGGCGGGTGAGCAGTTCTTC